Shown below are 27 T cell receptor beta chains from a single sample sequenced in a study of T-cell memory formation after mild COVID-19. From the 5' RACE reads, TCRdb called clonotypes with MiXCR, one entry per CDR3 protein. Of a few hundred thousand distinct CDR3 sequences in the sample, about 20% were seen once. Sequencing used PBMCs or a T cell subset sorted from them (not recorded which). These receptor sequences come from an adult woman who had mild COVID-19 (a few samples of this study predate the infection). Cell type and time point are not known.

This clonotype showed up just a few times. CDR3 sequence: CASSLWSGGGSYEQYF. The CDR3 DNA reads as TGTGCCAGCAGCTTGTGGTCCGGGGGCGGCTCCTACGAGCAGTACTTC. The chain uses TRBV7-8 and TRBJ2-7; D is tentatively TRBD1 or TRBD2 (6 bases each). The germline V gene encodes CDR1 SGHVS and CDR2 FQNEAQ. The CDR3 covers 16 residues. V was trimmed by 3 bases and J by 0 bases, leaving 15 bases between them.

The CDR3: CASRETPSRETQYF. CDR3 DNA sequence: TGTGCCAGCCGAGAGACACCGAGCCGAGAGACCCAGTACTTC. The chain combines TRBV2 with TRBJ2-5; D uncertain. The V gene's germline CDR1 is SNHLY and CDR2 FYNNEI. Trimming pared 8 bases from V and 4 bases from J, leaving 17 bases between. This CDR3 spans 14 amino acids.

V usage is TRBV20-1 and J usage is TRBJ2-1, with D possibly being TRBD1 or TRBD2 (6 bases each). CDR1 DFQATT and CDR2 SNEGSKA come from the germline V gene (reference sequence). The CDR3 is 14 residues long. The germline V and J ends were trimmed by 1 base and 8 bases, with 15 bases remaining between them. The CDR3 sequence is CSARGPGAGYEQFF. The CDR3 DNA reads TGCAGTGCTAGAGGCCCGGGGGCGGGGTATGAGCAGTTCTTC.

The DNA for the CDR3 is TGTGCCAGCAGTTCTGCATATTTCAGGGGTTCGAGCACCGGGGAGCTGTTTTTT. This translates into CASSSAYFRGSSTGELFF. The chain is built from TRBV27 and TRBJ2-2, with D possibly being TRBD1 (6 bases). The germline V gene has CDR1 MNHEY and CDR2 SMNVEV (reference sequence). V lost 4 bases and J 4 bases, leaving 22 bases between the germline ends. The CDR3 is 18 amino acids.

The J gene is TRBJ1-4, the V gene TRBV12-3 or TRBV12-4; 9 bases are shared with TRBD1. The CDR3 has 15 amino acids. Trimming removed 3 bases from V and 10 bases from J; junction bases left unmatched: 9. CDR3 in amino acids: CASSFTGGWGRKLFF. CDR3 nucleotide sequence: TGTGCCAGCAGTTTTACAGGGGGCTGGGGTCGAAAACTGTTTTTT.

This chain connects TRBV5-1 to TRBJ2-5; the D gene is possibly TRBD1 (6 bases). Germline lookup yields CDR1 SGHRS and CDR2 YFSETQ. This CDR3 has 15 amino acids. The V and J ends lost 1 base and 2 bases respectively, with 12 bases between them. The CDR3 DNA sequence: TGCGCCAGCAGCTTGCTGGGGGCCGGTCAAGAGACCCAGTACTTC. Protein product: CASSLLGAGQETQYF.

The chain combines TRBV24-1 with TRBJ1-2, with D hard to call. V was clipped by 6 bases and J by 1 base, with 5 bases between them. CDR1 is KGHDR, CDR2 SFDVKD, per germline. This CDR3 is built from 12 residues. CDR3 DNA sequence: TGTGCCACCAGTAACAGTAACTATGGCTACACCTTC. Encoded protein: CATSNSNYGYTF.

This clonotype was seen repeatedly, ten times or more. Compared with germline, one end of the junction differs, possibly owing to a read error. This chain connects TRBV5-1 to TRBJ1-1; D might be TRBD1 (6 bases). This CDR3 is built from 14 residues. Germline CDR1 reads SGHRS; CDR2 reads YFSETQ. The CDR3 region is CASSLSGANTEAFF. CDR3 coding DNA: TGTGCCAGCTCACTTTCAGGGGCCAACACTGAAGCTTTCTTT.

The rearrangement uses TRBV29-1 and TRBJ2-2; 8 bases are a match to TRBD2. V trimming: 3 bases; J trimming: 4 bases; junction bases outside the gene matches: 1. The CDR3 has 13 residues. Germline V CDR1 and CDR2: SQVTM, ANQGSEA. As DNA, the CDR3 is TGCAGCGTTGATCGGGGGGGCACCGGGGAGCTGTTTTTT. Protein sequence: CSVDRGGTGELFF.

This clonotype was found a few times. This chain connects TRBV4-1 to TRBJ1-2; TRBD1 might be the D (5 bases). V dropped 1 base and J dropped 2 bases, with 17 bases sitting between them. CDR3 length: 17 amino acids. From germline, CDR1 is MGHRA and CDR2 YSYEKL. Here the CDR3 reads CASSQVAGTATNYGYTF. CDR3 coding DNA: TGCGCCAGCAGCCAAGTAGCCGGGACGGCAACGAACTATGGCTACACCTTC.

This clonotype was recorded a few times. J is TRBJ2-1 and V is TRBV7-9; 9 nucleotides agree with TRBD2. Looked up from germline, CDR1 is SEHNR and CDR2 is FQNEAQ (reference sequence). Germline trimming cut 2 bases from V and 8 bases from J; bases unmatched to any gene: 10. This CDR3 region has 16 residues. CDR3 bases: TGTGCCAGCAGCTTAAGGTATAGCGGGAGTAAAGATGAGCAGTTCTTC. This encodes CASSLRYSGSKDEQFF.

The V and J genes are TRBV4-1 and TRBJ2-3; possibly TRBD2 for D (5 bases). The CDR3 sequence is 18 residues long. V gave up 3 bases and J gave up 4 bases, with 23 bases separating them. Germline V gene data show CDR1 as MGHRA and CDR2 as YSYEKL. CDR3 region: CASSQVHLARDGADTQYF. The CDR3 coding sequence is TGCGCCAGCAGCCAGGTGCACCTAGCCCGGGATGGGGCAGATACGCAGTATTTT.

The chain couples TRBV5-1 to TRBJ2-2; 9 positions agree with TRBD2. J lost 4 bases, V lost 4 bases, and 14 bases had no gene match. The CDR3 length is 18 residues. Germline lookup yields CDR1 SGHRS and CDR2 YFSETQ. CDR3 DNA sequence: TGCGCCAGCAGCCATGGCTTAGCGGGAGAGACGGGCACCGGGGAGCTGTTTTTT. Its protein product is CASSHGLAGETGTGELFF.

This clonotype has more than one count but fewer than ten. V is TRBV2 and J is TRBJ1-1; D may be TRBD1 (5 bases). CDR3 length equals 17 residues. The V end lost 6 bases, the J end lost 0 bases, and 20 bases lay between the germline ends. Per the germline V gene, CDR1 is SNHLY and CDR2 is FYNNEI. The CDR3 DNA sequence: TGTGCCAGCAGCGGGGGTTTTCTCGAAGGCCTGAACACTGAAGCTTTCTTT. It translates to CASSGGFLEGLNTEAFF.

V gene TRBV12-3 or TRBV12-4 combines with J gene TRBJ2-1, with no clear D. The V and J ends lost 4 bases and 5 bases respectively, with 12 bases between them. The CDR3 has 14 residues. This CDR3 is CASSWHPTDNEQFF. The CDR3 region has the DNA TGTGCCAGCAGTTGGCATCCGACGGACAATGAGCAGTTCTTC.

CDR3 nucleotide sequence: TGCGCCAGCAGCCAAGAAAGGGCTCGGGCAGATACGCAGTATTTT. It is translated as CASSQERARADTQYF. The chain is built from TRBV4-3 and TRBJ2-3; no reliable D call. V dropped 0 bases and J dropped 4 bases, with 11 bases sitting between them. Per the germline V gene, CDR1 is LGHNA and CDR2 is YSLEER. CDR3 length: 15 amino acids.

The chain recombines TRBV7-8 with TRBJ2-1; 7 bases agree with TRBD1. Trimming took 5 bases from V and 2 from J; bases not matched to a gene: 6. The CDR3 sequence is 15 residues long. Germline loops: CDR1 SGHVS, CDR2 FQNEAQ. CDR3: CASSTGTEAYNEQFF. CDR3 sequence (DNA): TGTGCCAGCAGCACGGGGACAGAGGCCTACAATGAGCAGTTCTTC.

This clonotype was observed a few times. The chain is built from TRBV24-1 and TRBJ2-2; D call uncertain. The germline V gene has CDR1 KGHDR and CDR2 SFDVKD. V lost 10 bases to trimming and J lost 1 base, with 15 bases between them. The CDR3 is made up of 15 amino acids. DNA of the CDR3: TGTGCCACTACGGGCCCCGGCGGGAACACCGGGGAGCTGTTTTTT. This encodes CATTGPGGNTGELFF.

This chain joins TRBV9 and TRBJ2-1, with D maybe TRBD1 (6 bases). The CDR3 totals 15 residues. The V end was cut by 1 base, the J end by 3 bases, with 11 bases between. Per germline, CDR1 SGDLS and CDR2 YYNGEE. CDR3 DNA sequence: TGTGCCAGCAGCGTAAGCCAGGGGAACTACAATGAGCAGTTCTTC. Residues: CASSVSQGNYNEQFF. Using reference TRBV9 and TRBJ2-1 for the parts outside the CDR3, the full variable domain is DSGVTQTPKHLITATGQRVTLRCSPRSGDLSVYWYQQSLDQGLQFLIQYYNGEERAKGNILERFSAQQFPDLHSELNLSSLELGDSALYFCASSVSQGNYNEQFFGPGTRLTVL.

The CDR3 region is CAWSIGAGANVLTF. CDR3 nucleotides: TGTGCCTGGAGTATAGGGGCTGGGGCCAACGTCCTGACTTTC. The rearrangement links TRBV30 to TRBJ2-6, with D perhaps matching TRBD1 (5 bases). The CDR3 extends over 14 amino acids. CDR1 is GTSNPN, CDR2 SVGIG, per germline (reference sequence). Deletions cut 2 bases from V and 2 bases from J, with 7 bases between.

This sequence joins TRBV18 and TRBJ1-5; TRBD1 aligns across 8 bases. CDR1 is KGHSH, CDR2 LQKENI, per germline. The ends lost 5 bases at V and 6 bases at J; junction bases unmatched: 9. The CDR3 has 15 amino acids. CDR3 residues: CASSDSQGVAQPQHF. The CDR3 nucleotides are TGTGCCAGCTCAGATTCACAGGGGGTCGCTCAGCCCCAGCATTTT.

This chain connects TRBV14 to TRBJ2-1, with D possibly TRBD2 on 5 matching bases. V was shortened by 0 bases and J by 10 bases, with 19 bases between the two germline ends. The CDR3 extends over 16 amino acids. CDR1 is SGHDN, CDR2 FVKESK, per germline. CDR3 loop: CASSQESGITRREQFF. CDR3 in DNA: TGTGCCAGCAGCCAAGAGTCGGGGATAACTAGAAGGGAGCAGTTCTTC.

This clonotype was seen only a few times. V is TRBV3-1 and J is TRBJ2-7; 7 bases fit TRBD2. The CDR3 is 15 amino acids. Germline V lookup: CDR1 LGHDT, CDR2 YNNKEL (reference sequence). The V and J ends lost 6 bases and 3 bases, in that order; junction bases with no gene match: 11. CDR3: CASRGTGGPVYEQYF. The CDR3 DNA reads TGTGCCAGCAGGGGTACGGGGGGTCCCGTCTACGAGCAGTACTTC.

This chain connects TRBV10-3 to TRBJ2-5; 10 bases are shared with TRBD2. Per germline, CDR1 ENHRY and CDR2 SYGVKD. The ends lost 6 bases at V and 5 bases at J; junction bases unmatched: 9. CDR3 size: 15 residues. CDR3 in amino acids: CAIRNTGLASETQYF. The CDR3 bases are TGTGCCATCAGAAATACGGGACTAGCGTCGGAGACCCAGTACTTC.

This clonotype was counted between two and nine times. The rearrangement joins TRBV4-1 to TRBJ2-7; D call uncertain. V was trimmed by 3 bases and J by 1 base, leaving 7 bases between them. The CDR3 has 13 amino acids. Germline CDR1 MGHRA, CDR2 YSYEKL. This CDR3 reads CASSHDVSYEQYF. In DNA form, the CDR3 reads TGCGCCAGCAGCCACGACGTATCCTACGAGCAGTACTTC.

The V call is TRBV2, the J call TRBJ2-2; possible D gene TRBD2, 6 bases. The V and J ends lost 1 base and 3 bases respectively, with 15 bases between them. This CDR3 is built from 17 residues. Germline CDR1 is SNHLY and CDR2 is FYNNEI. The CDR3 is CASSEDVGGPYTGELFF. The CDR3 DNA reads as TGTGCCAGCAGTGAAGATGTGGGGGGTCCCTACACCGGGGAGCTGTTTTTT.

The chain is built from TRBV12-3 or TRBV12-4 and TRBJ2-1; 13 bases fit TRBD2. V shed 7 bases, J shed 7 bases, and the junction held 7 bases outside the gene matches. The CDR3 contains 15 residues. CDR3 nucleotides: TGTGCCAGCACCTTCGGACTAGCGGGAGCTAATGAGCAGTTCTTC. Translation gives CASTFGLAGANEQFF.